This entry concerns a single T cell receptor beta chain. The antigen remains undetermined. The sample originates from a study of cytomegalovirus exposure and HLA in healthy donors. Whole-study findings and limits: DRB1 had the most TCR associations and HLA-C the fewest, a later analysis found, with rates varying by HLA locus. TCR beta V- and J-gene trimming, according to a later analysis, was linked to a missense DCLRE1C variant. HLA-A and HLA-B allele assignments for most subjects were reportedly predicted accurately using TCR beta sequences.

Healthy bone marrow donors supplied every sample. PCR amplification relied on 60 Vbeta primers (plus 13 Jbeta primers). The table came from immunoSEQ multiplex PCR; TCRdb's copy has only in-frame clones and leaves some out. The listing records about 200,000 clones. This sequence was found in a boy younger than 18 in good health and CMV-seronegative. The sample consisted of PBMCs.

CDR3 protein: CASSLRGWGLYGYTF. The CDR3 DNA sequence: TGTGCCAGCAGTTTAAGGGGTTGGGGGCTCTATGGCTACACCTTC. The genes are TRBV27 and TRBJ1-2; maybe TRBD1 (6 bases). Trimming cost V 2 bases and J 4 bases, with 14 bases left between them. The V gene's germline CDR1 is MNHEY and CDR2 SMNVEV (reference sequence). The CDR3 covers 15 residues.